The 14 T cell receptor beta chains in this list originate from one sample, sequenced in a study of control samples from healthy donors and cancer patients. The table came from immunoSEQ multiplex PCR; TCRdb's copy has only in-frame clones and leaves some out. The sample lists approximately 81,000 clones, approximately 94% occurring once. Sequencing input: blood. Receptors originate from a woman younger than 30 in good health.

The chain links TRBV6-6 to TRBJ2-5; 14 bases match TRBD2. The germline V gene encodes CDR1 MNHNY and CDR2 SVGAGI (reference sequence). The length of the CDR3 is 17 residues. Losses at the gene ends were 5 bases for V and 4 bases for J; bases not matched to a gene: 9. The CDR3, as DNA: TGTGCCAGCAGTCACAGGACTAGCGGGGGGCATGGAGAGACCCAGTACTTC. This translates into CASSHRTSGGHGETQYF.

The chain joins TRBV7-3 to TRBJ2-1, with TRBD2 matching over 8 bases. This CDR3 comprises 16 residues. Looked up from germline, CDR1 is SGHTA and CDR2 is FQGTGA. V lost 1 base and J lost 4; bases outside the gene matches: 6. The CDR3 coding sequence is TGTGCCAGCAGCTTAAAGGGAACTAGCGGATACAATGAGCAGTTCTTC. It yields the protein CASSLKGTSGYNEQFF.

This clone was seen a single time. CDR3 amino acids: CASSSATWFVFPAFF. For the CDR3, the DNA is TGTGCCAGCAGTTCCGCGACTTGGTTTGTCTTTCCGGCTTTCTTT. This rearrangement joins TRBV6-2 or TRBV6-3 to TRBJ1-1, with D unclear. The germline gives CDR1 MNHEY, CDR2 SVGEGT. This CDR3 contains 15 residues. The V and J ends lost 4 bases and 11 bases respectively, with 23 bases between them.

The CDR3 sequence is CASSPPPGSPLHF. The CDR3 DNA follows: TGTGCCAGCAGTCCGCCACCGGGTTCACCCCTCCACTTT. The V gene is TRBV28, the J gene TRBJ1-6; D ambiguous. V lost 5 bases and J 9 bases, leaving 11 bases between the germline ends. CDR1 is MDHEN and CDR2 is SYDVKM in the germline V gene. CDR3 length equals 13 residues. Combining the CDR3 with reference TRBV28 and TRBJ1-6 gives the whole variable domain DVKVTQSSRYLVKRTGEKVFLECVQDMDHENMFWYRQDPGLGLRLIYFSYDVKMKEKGDIPEGYSVSREKKERFSLILESASTNQTSMYLCASSPPPGSPLHFGNGTRLTVT.

This sequence joins TRBV3-1 (or the pseudogene TRBV3-2) and TRBJ1-5, with 9 bases fitting TRBD1. CDR1 and CDR2 (germline): LGHDT, YNNKEL (reference sequence). V lost 1 base, J lost 8 bases, and 6 bases stayed unmatched. The CDR3 is 15 amino acids. The CDR3 loop is CASSQGDRAGEPQHF. As DNA, the CDR3 is TGTGCCAGCAGCCAAGGGGACAGGGCTGGTGAGCCCCAGCATTTT.

CDR3 sequence (DNA): TGTGCCAGCTCACCAGAGACTAGGTTCAACTATGGCTACACCTTC. This codes for CASSPETRFNYGYTF. The chain uses TRBV18 and TRBJ1-2; D is uncertain. The germline V gene encodes CDR1 KGHSH and CDR2 LQKENI. The CDR3 sequence is 15 residues long. V was shortened by 2 bases and J by 2 bases, with 12 bases between the two germline ends.

The chain carries TRBV15 and TRBJ2-7, with D maybe TRBD1 (6 bases). The CDR3 consists of 13 residues. From germline, CDR1 is LNHNV and CDR2 YYDKDF (reference sequence). Trimming stripped 4 bases from V and 5 bases from J, with 12 bases between. Here the CDR3 DNA reads TGTGCCACCAGCAAGGGGGAGATCAACGAGCAGTACTTC. Translation: CATSKGEINEQYF.

This chain connects TRBV19 to TRBJ2-1; D is possibly TRBD1 (6 bases). V was shortened by 2 bases and J by 6 bases, with 8 bases between the two germline ends. The CDR3 length is 13 residues. The germline V gene has CDR1 LNHDA and CDR2 SQIVND (reference sequence). DNA of the CDR3: TGTGCCAGTAGTATAAACAGGGTCAATGAGCAGTTCTTC. Translating it yields CASSINRVNEQFF.

The chain couples TRBV29-1 to TRBJ2-5; D possibly corresponds to TRBD1 (6 bases). Germline loops: CDR1 SQVTM, CDR2 ANQGSEA. With 2 bases removed from V and 5 bases from J, the gap between germline ends came to 15 bases. The CDR3 loop spans 14 amino acids. Here the CDR3 DNA reads TGCAGCGTTGAATTGGGGGCCCTGGGGGAGACCCAGTACTTC. It encodes CSVELGALGETQYF.

This clone appeared a single time. The genes are TRBV14 and TRBJ2-7; no clear D. Trimming pared 1 base from V and 4 bases from J, leaving 8 bases between. CDR3 length equals 13 residues. Germline-derived CDR1 and CDR2 are SGHDN and FVKESK. The CDR3 DNA reads TGTGCCAGCAGCCAAGGATTGCGATACGAGCAGTACTTC. Protein sequence: CASSQGLRYEQYF.

This clone was counted once. The CDR3 DNA sequence: TGCAGCGCAACTCGGCCTTACGAGAACACCGGGGAGCTGTTTTTT. Translated: CSATRPYENTGELFF. V usage is TRBV29-1 and J usage is TRBJ2-2; the D is unclear. V was shortened by 7 bases and J by 1 base, with 16 bases between the two germline ends. Germline-derived CDR1 and CDR2 are SQVTM and ANQGSEA. The CDR3 is 15 residues long.

The CDR3 is CASSFERDQTYEQYF. Here the CDR3 DNA reads TGTGCCAGCAGCTTCGAGAGGGACCAGACCTACGAGCAGTACTTC. V and J are TRBV11-1 and TRBJ2-7; D may be TRBD1 or TRBD2 (5 bases each). Germline V gives CDR1 SGHAT, CDR2 FQDESV (reference sequence). The V and J ends lost 3 bases and 2 bases respectively, with 14 bases between them. This CDR3 comprises 15 residues.

The genes are TRBV19 and TRBJ1-5; D ambiguous. Trimming pared 5 bases from V and 0 bases from J, leaving 20 bases between. The CDR3 sequence is 18 residues long. CDR1 is LNHDA, CDR2 SQIVND, per germline (reference sequence). The CDR3 DNA sequence: TGTGCCAGTAGTCATAAGAGGAAGGCGACAAATAGCAATCAGCCCCAGCATTTT. Residues: CASSHKRKATNSNQPQHF.

This chain connects TRBV4-2 to TRBJ1-3, with 8 bases identical to TRBD1. V lost 4 bases and J lost 0; bases outside the gene matches: 8. Germline V CDR1 and CDR2: LGHNA, YNFKEQ. The CDR3 loop spans 17 amino acids. The CDR3 here is CASSLSRGQGSGNTIYF. The DNA for the CDR3 is TGTGCCAGCAGCCTATCCCGAGGACAGGGCTCTGGAAACACCATATATTTT.